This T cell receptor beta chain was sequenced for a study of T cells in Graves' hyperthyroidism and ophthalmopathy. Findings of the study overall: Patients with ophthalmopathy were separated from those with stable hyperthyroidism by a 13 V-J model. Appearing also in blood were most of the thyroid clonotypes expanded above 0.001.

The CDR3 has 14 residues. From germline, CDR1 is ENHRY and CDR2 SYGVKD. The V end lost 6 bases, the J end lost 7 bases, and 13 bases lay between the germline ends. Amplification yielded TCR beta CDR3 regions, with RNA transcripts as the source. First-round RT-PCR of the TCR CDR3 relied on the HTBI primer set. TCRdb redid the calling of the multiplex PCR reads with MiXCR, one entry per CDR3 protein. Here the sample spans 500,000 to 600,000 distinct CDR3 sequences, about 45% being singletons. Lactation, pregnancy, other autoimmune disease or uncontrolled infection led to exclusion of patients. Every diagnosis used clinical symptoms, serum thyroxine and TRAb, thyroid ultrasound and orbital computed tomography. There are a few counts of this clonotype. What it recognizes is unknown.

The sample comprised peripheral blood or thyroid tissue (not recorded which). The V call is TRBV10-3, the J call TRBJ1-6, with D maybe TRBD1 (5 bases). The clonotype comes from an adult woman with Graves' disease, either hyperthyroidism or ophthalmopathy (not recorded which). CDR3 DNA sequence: TGTGCCATCAGCGGGACGGTTTCGAATTCACCCCTCCACTTT. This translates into CAISGTVSNSPLHF.